The following is a TCR beta chain sequence with its context. Its specificity is not known. This entry is derived from a study of T-cell memory formation after mild COVID-19. Across the whole study: Largely, TCR clusters stayed within a single donor.

Amplification by 5'RACE using constant-segment primers produced TCR alpha and TCR beta cDNA libraries that carried sample barcodes and UMIs. TCRdb processed the 5' RACE reads anew with MiXCR; each CDR3 protein has one entry. Here the sample spans about 290,000 distinct CDR3 sequences, about a sixth being singletons. Study conclusions and caveats: CD4+ contracting clones were found mainly in CM and EM, and CD8+ ones in EMRA. Pre-infection memory already had some responding clones, implying cross-reactive memory joined.

CDR1 MNHNY and CDR2 SVGAGI come from the germline V gene (reference sequence). J was trimmed by 6 bases and V by 2 bases; bases with no gene match: 9. The CDR3 spans 16 residues. The sample taken for sequencing was PBMCs or a T cell subset sorted from them (not recorded which). This clonotype was sampled from a man between 18 and 35 years old who had mild COVID-19 (a few samples of this study predate the infection). Cell type and time point are not known. The genes are TRBV6-6 and TRBJ1-5; 8 bases are a match to TRBD1. The CDR3: CASSYADRVRSQPQHF. Written as DNA, the CDR3 is TGTGCCAGCAGTTACGCGGACAGGGTTAGAAGTCAGCCCCAGCATTTT.